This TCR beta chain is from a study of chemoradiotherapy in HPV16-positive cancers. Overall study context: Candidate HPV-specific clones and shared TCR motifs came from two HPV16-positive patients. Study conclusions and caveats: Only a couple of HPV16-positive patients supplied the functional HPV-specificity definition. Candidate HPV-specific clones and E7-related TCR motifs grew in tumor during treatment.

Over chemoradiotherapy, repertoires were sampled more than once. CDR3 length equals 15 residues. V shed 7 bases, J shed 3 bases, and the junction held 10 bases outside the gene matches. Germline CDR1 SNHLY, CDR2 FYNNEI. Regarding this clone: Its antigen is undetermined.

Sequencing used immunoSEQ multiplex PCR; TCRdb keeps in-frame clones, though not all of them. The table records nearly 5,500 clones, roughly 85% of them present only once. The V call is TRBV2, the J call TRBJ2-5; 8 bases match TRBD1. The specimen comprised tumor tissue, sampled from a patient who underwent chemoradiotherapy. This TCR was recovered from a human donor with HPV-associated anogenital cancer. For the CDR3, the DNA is TGTGCCAGCACCAGACAGGGGCTAATAGAAGAGACCCAGTACTTC. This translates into CASTRQGLIEETQYF. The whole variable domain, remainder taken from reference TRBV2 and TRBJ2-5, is EPEVTQTPSHQVTQMGQEVILRCVPISNHLYFYWYRQILGQKVEFLVSFYNNEISEKSEIFDDQFSVERPDGSNFTLKIRSTKLEDSAMYFCASTRQGLIEETQYFGPGTRLLVL.